This TCR beta chain stems from a study of blood T cell repertoires in COVID-19. Study-level information: Spain, Italy and the United States supplied samples that represented acute and convalescent COVID-19. Sources were T cells, B-cell-depleted T cells, or PBMCs; the material itself was cDNA or gDNA.

Original methodology: Reference gene primer amplification gave nucleated cell count estimates. The method was immunoSEQ multiplex PCR; TCRdb's version includes in-frame clones alone and lacks a portion of them. For V, J and clone size, that table is used; D and trimming come from the DNA. Of about 110,000 clones in the sample, approximately 78% are singletons; the top ten hold 7.9%. CDR1 SGHRS and CDR2 YFSETQ come from the germline V gene. This CDR3 has 17 amino acids. Trimming shortened V by 4 bases and J by 3 bases, and 19 bases separated the two germline ends. The sequenced sample was peripheral blood. The chain uses TRBV5-1 and TRBJ2-2; TRBD2 might be the D (6 bases). This sequence originates from a man between 65 and 80 years old with acute or convalescent COVID-19. The CDR3: CASSLTSRERDTGELFF. DNA for the CDR3: TGCGCCAGCAGCCTCACTAGTCGGGAGCGGGACACCGGGGAGCTGTTTTTT. The variable domain in full, with the rest retrieved from reference TRBV5-1 and TRBJ2-2, is KAGVTQTPRYLIKTRGQQVTLSCSPISGHRSVSWYQQTPGQGLQFLFEYFSETQRNKGNFPGRFSGRQFSNSRSEMNVSTLELGDSALYLCASSLTSRERDTGELFFGEGSRLTVL.